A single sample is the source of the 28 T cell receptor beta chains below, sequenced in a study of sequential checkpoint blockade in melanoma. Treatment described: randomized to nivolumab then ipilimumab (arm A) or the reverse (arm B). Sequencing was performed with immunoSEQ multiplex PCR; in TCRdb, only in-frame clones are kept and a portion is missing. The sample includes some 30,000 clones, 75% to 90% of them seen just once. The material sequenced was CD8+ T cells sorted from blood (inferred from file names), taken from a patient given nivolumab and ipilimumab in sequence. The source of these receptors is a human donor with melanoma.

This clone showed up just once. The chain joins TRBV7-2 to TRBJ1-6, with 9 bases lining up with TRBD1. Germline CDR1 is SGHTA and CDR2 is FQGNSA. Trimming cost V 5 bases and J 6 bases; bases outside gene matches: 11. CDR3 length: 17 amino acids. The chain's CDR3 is CASSRKDRGWSNSPLHF. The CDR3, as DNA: TGTGCCAGCAGCCGTAAGGACAGGGGTTGGTCTAATTCACCCCTCCACTTT.

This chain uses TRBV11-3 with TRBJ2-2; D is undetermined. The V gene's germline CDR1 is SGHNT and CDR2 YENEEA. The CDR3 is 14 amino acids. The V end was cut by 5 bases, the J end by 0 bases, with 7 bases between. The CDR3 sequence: CASSPLPNTGELFF. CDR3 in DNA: TGTGCCAGCAGCCCCCTACCGAACACCGGGGAGCTGTTTTTT.

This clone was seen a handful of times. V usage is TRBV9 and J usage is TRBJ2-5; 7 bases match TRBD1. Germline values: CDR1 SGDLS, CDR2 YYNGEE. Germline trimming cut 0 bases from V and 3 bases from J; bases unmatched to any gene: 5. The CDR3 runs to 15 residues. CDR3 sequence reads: CASSVAGTVKETQYF. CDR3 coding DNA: TGTGCCAGCAGCGTAGCCGGGACAGTGAAAGAGACCCAGTACTTC.

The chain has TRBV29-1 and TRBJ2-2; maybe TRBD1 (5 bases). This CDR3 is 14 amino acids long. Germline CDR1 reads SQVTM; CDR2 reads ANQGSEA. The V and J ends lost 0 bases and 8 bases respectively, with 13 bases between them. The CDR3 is CSVEDIGVTGELFF. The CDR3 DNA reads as TGCAGCGTTGAAGATATAGGGGTTACGGGGGAGCTGTTTTTT.

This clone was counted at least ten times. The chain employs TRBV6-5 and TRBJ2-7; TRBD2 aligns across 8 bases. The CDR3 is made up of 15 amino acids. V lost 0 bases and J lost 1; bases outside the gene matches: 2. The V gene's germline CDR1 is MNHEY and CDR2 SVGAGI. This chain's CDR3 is CASSYSASGSYEQYF. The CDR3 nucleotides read TGTGCCAGCAGTTACTCGGCTAGCGGGTCCTACGAGCAGTACTTC.

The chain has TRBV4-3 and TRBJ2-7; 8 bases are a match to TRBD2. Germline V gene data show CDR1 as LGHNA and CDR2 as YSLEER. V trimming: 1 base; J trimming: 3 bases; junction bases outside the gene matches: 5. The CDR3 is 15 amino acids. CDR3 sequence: CASSQAATSVYEQYF. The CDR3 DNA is TGCGCCAGCAGCCAAGCAGCGACTAGCGTCTACGAGCAGTACTTC.

CDR3 sequence (DNA): TGTGCCAGCTCCCCTGGGACTAGCGGGAGCAATGAGCAGTTCTTC. It codes for CASSPGTSGSNEQFF. The V call is TRBV27, the J call TRBJ2-1; 14 bases match TRBD2. V dropped 8 bases and J dropped 6; count of bases not matched to a gene: 6. The germline gives CDR1 MNHEY, CDR2 SMNVEV (reference sequence). The CDR3 extends over 15 amino acids.

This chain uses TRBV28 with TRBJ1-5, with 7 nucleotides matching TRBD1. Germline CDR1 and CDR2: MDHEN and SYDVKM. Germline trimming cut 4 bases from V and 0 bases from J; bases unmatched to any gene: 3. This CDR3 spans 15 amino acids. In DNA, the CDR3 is TGTGCCAGCAGTTCGGGACAGACTAGCAATCAGCCCCAGCATTTT. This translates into CASSSGQTSNQPQHF.

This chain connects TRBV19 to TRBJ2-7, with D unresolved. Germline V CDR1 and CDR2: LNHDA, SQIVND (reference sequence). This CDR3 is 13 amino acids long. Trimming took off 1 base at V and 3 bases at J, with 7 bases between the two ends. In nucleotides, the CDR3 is TGTGCCAGTAGTATAGCCGGTCACTACGAGCAGTACTTC. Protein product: CASSIAGHYEQYF. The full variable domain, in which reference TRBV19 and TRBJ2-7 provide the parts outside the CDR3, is DGGITQSPKYLFRKEGQNVTLSCEQNLNHDAMYWYRQDPGQGLRLIYYSQIVNDFQKGDIAEGYSVSREKKESFPLTVTSAQKNPTAFYLCASSIAGHYEQYFGPGTRLTVT.

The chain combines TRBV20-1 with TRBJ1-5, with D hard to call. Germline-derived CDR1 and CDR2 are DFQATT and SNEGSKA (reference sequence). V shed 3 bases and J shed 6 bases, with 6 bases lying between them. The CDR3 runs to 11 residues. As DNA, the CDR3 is TGCAGTGCTAGCGAGGGTCAGCCCCAGCATTTT. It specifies CSASEGQPQHF.

As DNA, the CDR3 is TGTGCCAGCAGCATGAGGACAGGATTATCCTACGAGCAGTACTTC. Translation gives CASSMRTGLSYEQYF. The chain combines TRBV7-9 with TRBJ2-7; the match to TRBD1 covers 7 bases. The CDR3 loop spans 15 amino acids. The trim removed 5 bases at V and 1 base at J, leaving 8 bases unmatched. The germline CDR1 and CDR2 sequences are SEHNR and FQNEAQ (reference sequence).

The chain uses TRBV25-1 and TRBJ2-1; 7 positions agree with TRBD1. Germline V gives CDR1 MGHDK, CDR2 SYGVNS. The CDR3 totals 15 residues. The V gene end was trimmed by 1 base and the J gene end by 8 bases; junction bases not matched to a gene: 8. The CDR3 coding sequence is TGTGCCAGCAGTGAATTGATTCAGGGGGACCATGAGCAGTTCTTC. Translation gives CASSELIQGDHEQFF.

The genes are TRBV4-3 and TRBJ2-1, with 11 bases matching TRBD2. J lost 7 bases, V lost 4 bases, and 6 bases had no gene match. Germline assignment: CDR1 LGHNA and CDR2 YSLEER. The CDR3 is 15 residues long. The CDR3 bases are TGCGCCAGCAGCCTACTAGCGGGAGAGGGGAATGAGCAGTTCTTC. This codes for CASSLLAGEGNEQFF.

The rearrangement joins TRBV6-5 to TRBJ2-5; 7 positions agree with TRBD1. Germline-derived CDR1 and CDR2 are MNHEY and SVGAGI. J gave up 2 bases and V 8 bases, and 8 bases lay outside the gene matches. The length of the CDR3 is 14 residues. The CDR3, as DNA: TGTGCCAGCCGATCGCCGGGACAGCAAGAGACCCAGTACTTC. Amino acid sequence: CASRSPGQQETQYF.

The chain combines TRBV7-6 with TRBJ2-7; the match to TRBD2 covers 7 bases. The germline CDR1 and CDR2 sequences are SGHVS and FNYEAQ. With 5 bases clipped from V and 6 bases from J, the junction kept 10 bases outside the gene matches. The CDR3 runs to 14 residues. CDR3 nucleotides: TGTGCCAGCAGCCCTGTCCTGACTAGCAGCGAGCAGTACTTC. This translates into CASSPVLTSSEQYF.

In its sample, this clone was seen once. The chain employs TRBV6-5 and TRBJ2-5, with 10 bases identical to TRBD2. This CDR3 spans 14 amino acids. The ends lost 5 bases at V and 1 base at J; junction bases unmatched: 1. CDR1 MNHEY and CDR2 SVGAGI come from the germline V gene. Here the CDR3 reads CASSGLAAQETQYF. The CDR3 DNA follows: TGTGCCAGCAGTGGACTAGCGGCCCAAGAGACCCAGTACTTC.

The CDR3 nucleotides read TGCGCCAGCAGCTTCCGTCCGGGACAGGGAGGATACGAGCAGTACTTC. It is translated as CASSFRPGQGGYEQYF. The V gene is TRBV4-1, the J gene TRBJ2-7; 9 bases map to TRBD1. The CDR3 is 16 residues long. Germline CDR1 is MGHRA and CDR2 is YSYEKL. V lost 5 bases, J lost 4 bases, and 12 bases stayed unmatched.

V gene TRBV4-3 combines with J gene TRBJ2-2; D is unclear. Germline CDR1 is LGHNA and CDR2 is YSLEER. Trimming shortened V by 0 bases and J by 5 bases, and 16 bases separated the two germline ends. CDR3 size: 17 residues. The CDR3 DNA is TGCGCCAGCAGCCAAGATTGGCCTCGATCGCGGACCGGGGAGCTGTTTTTT. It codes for CASSQDWPRSRTGELFF.

CDR3 sequence: CASSSRMLNQPQHF. CDR3 bases: TGTGCCAGCAGTTCCAGGATGCTCAATCAGCCCCAGCATTTT. This chain joins TRBV27 and TRBJ1-5; D not resolved. V lost 4 bases to trimming and J lost 3 bases, with 10 bases between them. Germline V gene sequence: CDR1 MNHEY, CDR2 SMNVEV (reference sequence). The CDR3 has 14 amino acids.

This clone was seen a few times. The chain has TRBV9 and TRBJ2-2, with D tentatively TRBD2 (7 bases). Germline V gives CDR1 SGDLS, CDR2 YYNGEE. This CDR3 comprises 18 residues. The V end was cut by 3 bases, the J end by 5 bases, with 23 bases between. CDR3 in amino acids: CASSATRGGRERTGELFF. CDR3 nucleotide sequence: TGTGCCAGCAGCGCCACGAGGGGGGGGCGGGAGAGGACCGGGGAGCTGTTTTTT.

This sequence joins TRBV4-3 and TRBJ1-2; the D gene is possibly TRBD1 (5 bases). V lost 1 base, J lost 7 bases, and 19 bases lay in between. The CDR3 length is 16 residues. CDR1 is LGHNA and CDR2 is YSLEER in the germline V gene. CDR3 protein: CASSQGVQAWPVGYTF. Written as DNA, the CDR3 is TGCGCCAGCAGCCAAGGCGTACAGGCCTGGCCCGTTGGCTACACCTTC.

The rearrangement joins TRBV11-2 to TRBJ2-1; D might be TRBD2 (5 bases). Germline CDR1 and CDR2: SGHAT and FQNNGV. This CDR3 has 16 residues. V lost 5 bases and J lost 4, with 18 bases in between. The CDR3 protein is CASSPSMGIEYNEQFF. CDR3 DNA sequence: TGTGCCAGCAGCCCTAGCATGGGGATAGAGTACAATGAGCAGTTCTTC.

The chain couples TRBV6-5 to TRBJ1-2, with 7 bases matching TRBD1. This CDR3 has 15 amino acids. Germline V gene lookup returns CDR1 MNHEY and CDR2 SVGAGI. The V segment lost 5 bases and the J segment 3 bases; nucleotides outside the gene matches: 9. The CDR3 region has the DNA TGTGCCAGCAGTCCAGAACAGGGGTTCCACTATGGCTACACCTTC. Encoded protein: CASSPEQGFHYGYTF.

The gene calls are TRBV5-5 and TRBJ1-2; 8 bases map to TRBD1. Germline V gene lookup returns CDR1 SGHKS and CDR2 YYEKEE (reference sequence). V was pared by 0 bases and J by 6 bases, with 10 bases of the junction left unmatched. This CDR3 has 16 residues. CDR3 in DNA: TGTGCCAGCAGCTTGGGAGGGGGACAGGCGCCCCATGGCTACACCTTC. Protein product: CASSLGGGQAPHGYTF. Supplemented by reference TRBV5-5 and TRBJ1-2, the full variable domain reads DAGVTQSPTHLIKTRGQQVTLRCSPISGHKSVSWYQQVLGQGPQFIFQYYEKEERGRGNFPDRFSARQFPNYSSELNVNALLLGDSALYLCASSLGGGQAPHGYTFGSGTRLTVV.

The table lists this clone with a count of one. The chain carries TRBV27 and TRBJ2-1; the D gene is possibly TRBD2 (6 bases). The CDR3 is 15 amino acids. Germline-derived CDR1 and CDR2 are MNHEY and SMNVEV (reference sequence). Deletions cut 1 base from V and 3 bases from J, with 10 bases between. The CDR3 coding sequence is TGTGCCAGCAGTTTATTCGGGAGACTCTACAATGAGCAGTTCTTC. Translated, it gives CASSLFGRLYNEQFF.

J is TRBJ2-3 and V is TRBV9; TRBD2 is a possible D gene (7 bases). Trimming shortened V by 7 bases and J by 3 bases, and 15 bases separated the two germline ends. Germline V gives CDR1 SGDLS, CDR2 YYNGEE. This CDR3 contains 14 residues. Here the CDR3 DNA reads TGTGCCAGCGGGTGGGGGGGCGGTACAGATACGCAGTATTTT. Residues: CASGWGGGTDTQYF.

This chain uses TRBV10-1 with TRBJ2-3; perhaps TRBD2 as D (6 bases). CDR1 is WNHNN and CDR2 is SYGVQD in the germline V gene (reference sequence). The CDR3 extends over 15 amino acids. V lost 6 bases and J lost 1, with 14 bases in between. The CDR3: CASSEVGGRTDTQYF. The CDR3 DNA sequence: TGCGCCAGCAGCGAAGTGGGAGGTCGCACAGATACGCAGTATTTT.

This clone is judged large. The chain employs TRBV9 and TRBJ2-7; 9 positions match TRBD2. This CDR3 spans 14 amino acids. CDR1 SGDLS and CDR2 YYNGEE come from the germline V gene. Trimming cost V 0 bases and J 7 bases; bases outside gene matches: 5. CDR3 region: CASSVGAGGLEQYF. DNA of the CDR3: TGTGCCAGCAGCGTAGGGGCGGGGGGGCTAGAGCAGTACTTC.